These 21 T cell receptor beta chains share one sample of origin, sequenced in a study of T cell responses to AZD1222 COVID-19 vaccine. Sequencing used immunoSEQ multiplex PCR; TCRdb keeps in-frame clones, though not all of them. The sample includes 110,000 to 150,000 clones, around 90% of them seen just once. Here the sequenced sample was peripheral blood, taken 28 days after the second AZD1222 dose. The source is an adult who received the AZD1222 COVID-19 vaccine.

This clone was counted a single time. This chain links TRBV11-2 with TRBJ1-2, with D tentatively TRBD1 (6 bases). V lost 5 bases and J 5 bases, leaving 24 bases between the germline ends. There are 17 residues in the CDR3. The V gene's germline CDR1 is SGHAT and CDR2 FQNNGV. CDR3 region: CASSPLASTGSLYGYTF. DNA for the CDR3: TGTGCCAGCAGCCCTCTCGCCTCCACAGGGTCTCTGTATGGCTACACCTTC.

In this sample, this clone turned up once. V usage is TRBV6-1 and J usage is TRBJ2-7; a possible D gene is TRBD2 (5 bases). The CDR3 totals 12 residues. Trimming removed 3 bases at V and 2 bases at J, with 5 bases between. The germline V gene has CDR1 MNHNS and CDR2 SASEGT. CDR3 sequence: CASSETTYEQYF. The CDR3 DNA is TGTGCCAGCAGTGAGACTACCTACGAGCAGTACTTC.

The J gene is TRBJ2-1, the V gene TRBV28, with a tentative D call TRBD1 (5 bases). Looked up from germline, CDR1 is MDHEN and CDR2 is SYDVKM. The CDR3 sequence is 15 residues long. Trimming took 6 bases from V and 6 from J, leaving 18 bases between them. As DNA, the CDR3 is TGTGCCAGCAGATTCAGGGCAAGTGCTCCCAATGAGCAGTTCTTC. Amino acid sequence: CASRFRASAPNEQFF.

The chain recombines TRBV19 with TRBJ1-5; unclear D gene. CDR1 and CDR2 (germline): LNHDA, SQIVND (reference sequence). V was clipped by 6 bases and J by 3 bases, with 6 bases between them. The CDR3 consists of 12 residues. CDR3 nucleotides: TGTGCCAGTAGCGACCCCAATCAGCCCCAGCATTTT. Residues: CASSDPNQPQHF.

This clone was recorded once. The V and J genes are TRBV10-3 and TRBJ1-5, with D unclear. CDR3 size: 13 residues. V gave up 4 bases and J gave up 4 bases, with 8 bases separating them. CDR1 ENHRY and CDR2 SYGVKD come from the germline V gene. The CDR3 sequence: CAISGQGNQPQHF. CDR3 sequence (DNA): TGTGCCATCAGTGGACAAGGAAATCAGCCCCAGCATTTT.

The CDR3 loop is CASSLGGGPNEKLFF. The CDR3 DNA is TGTGCCAGCAGCTTAGGAGGGGGCCCTAATGAAAAACTGTTTTTT. This rearrangement joins TRBV7-2 to TRBJ1-4; TRBD1 agrees at 7 bases. After removal of 1 base from V and 3 bases from J, the junction contained 2 bases not matched to a gene. Germline V gives CDR1 SGHTA, CDR2 FQGNSA. The CDR3 loop spans 15 amino acids.

This clone appeared a single time. V and J are TRBV19 and TRBJ1-5; 10 bases map to TRBD1. Looked up from germline, CDR1 is LNHDA and CDR2 is SQIVND (reference sequence). Trimming cost V 9 bases and J 3 bases; bases outside gene matches: 8. The CDR3 consists of 15 residues. CDR3 region: CASRSDRGFNQPQHF. Written as DNA, the CDR3 is TGTGCCAGCCGCTCGGACAGGGGGTTCAATCAGCCCCAGCATTTT.

The chain is built from TRBV5-4 and TRBJ2-7, with 10 bases matching TRBD2. Trimming removed 0 bases from V and 5 bases from J; junction bases left unmatched: 8. Germline V gene lookup returns CDR1 SGHNT and CDR2 YYREEE (reference sequence). The CDR3 consists of 16 residues. The CDR3 loop reads CASSLGLAGVMHEQYF. For the CDR3, the DNA is TGTGCCAGCAGCTTGGGTCTAGCGGGAGTAATGCACGAGCAGTACTTC. Using reference TRBV5-4 and TRBJ2-7 for the parts outside the CDR3, the full variable domain is ETGVTQSPTHLIKTRGQQVTLRCSSQSGHNTVSWYQQALGQGPQFIFQYYREEENGRGNFPPRFSGLQFPNYSSELNVNALELDDSALYLCASSLGLAGVMHEQYFGPGTRLTVT.

This clone has a handful of counts. The J gene is TRBJ2-3, the V gene TRBV11-2, with TRBD2 identical over 9 bases. J gave up 5 bases and V 5 bases, and 14 bases lay outside the gene matches. The CDR3 runs 17 residues. CDR1 is SGHAT, CDR2 FQNNGV, per germline. The CDR3 loop is CASSPLRGSGRLDTQYF. Here the CDR3 DNA reads TGTGCCAGCAGCCCTCTCCGAGGTAGCGGGAGATTAGATACGCAGTATTTT.

The CDR3, as DNA: TGTGCCAGCAGCGCGACGGGCACTGGGAACACTGAAGCTTTCTTT. Translation: CASSATGTGNTEAFF. The chain links TRBV7-8 to TRBJ1-1, with D hard to call. The CDR3 sequence is 15 residues long. Trimming removed 5 bases at V and 1 base at J, with 14 bases between. Germline values: CDR1 SGHVS, CDR2 FQNEAQ.

The chain carries TRBV5-1 and TRBJ1-3; 7 bases match TRBD1. V lost 2 bases, J lost 6 bases, and 5 bases stayed unmatched. Germline loops: CDR1 SGHRS, CDR2 YFSETQ. CDR3 size: 14 residues. In nucleotides, the CDR3 is TGCGCCAGCAGCTTCGGACAGGTAGAAAACACCATATATTTT. Translation gives CASSFGQVENTIYF.

This clone is a singleton in its sample. The genes are TRBV7-9 and TRBJ2-3; D is unresolved. CDR3 length: 14 amino acids. Germline V CDR1 and CDR2: SEHNR, FQNEAQ (reference sequence). V was pared by 3 bases and J by 1 base, with 8 bases between. CDR3 nucleotides: TGTGCCAGCAGCTTCTCCTCCCGCACAGATACGCAGTATTTT. The encoded protein is CASSFSSRTDTQYF.

This rearrangement joins TRBV6-1 to TRBJ2-7, with a possible D match to TRBD2 (6 bases). The germline V gene encodes CDR1 MNHNS and CDR2 SASEGT. This CDR3 contains 13 residues. V was cut by 3 bases and J by 1 base, with 7 bases left in between. The CDR3 region is CASSDGGSYEQYF. The DNA for the CDR3 is TGTGCCAGCAGTGACGGGGGATCCTACGAGCAGTACTTC.

The rearrangement links TRBV5-1 to TRBJ2-2; TRBD1 is a possible D gene (6 bases). CDR3 size: 15 residues. Looked up from germline, CDR1 is SGHRS and CDR2 is YFSETQ. The V and J ends lost 3 bases and 4 bases respectively, with 13 bases between them. The CDR3 nucleotides are TGCGCCAGCAGCTCATGGACAGCCGGCACCGGGGAGCTGTTTTTT. Amino acid sequence: CASSSWTAGTGELFF.

The J gene is TRBJ1-1, the V gene TRBV7-9; D gene ambiguous. V was shortened by 5 bases and J by 5 bases, with 6 bases between the two germline ends. The germline V gene has CDR1 SEHNR and CDR2 FQNEAQ (reference sequence). This CDR3 region has 11 residues. CDR3 amino acids: CASSPRTEAFF. In DNA, the CDR3 is TGTGCCAGCAGCCCTCGTACTGAAGCTTTCTTT. Complete variable domain (other parts from reference TRBV7-9 and TRBJ1-1): DTGVSQNPRHKITKRGQNVTFRCDPISEHNRLYWYRQTLGQGPEFLTYFQNEAQLEKSRLLSDRFSAERPKGSFSTLEIQRTEQGDSAMYLCASSPRTEAFFGQGTRLTVV.

This clone was observed a single time. V and J are TRBV2 and TRBJ1-5, with D unclear. The CDR3 extends over 15 amino acids. The V gene's germline CDR1 is SNHLY and CDR2 FYNNEI. Trimming removed 1 base from V and 2 bases from J, with 9 bases in between. The DNA of the CDR3 is TGTGCCAGCAGTGAAGAGCCGAGAGGCAATCAGCCCCAGCATTTT. This encodes CASSEEPRGNQPQHF.

This rearrangement joins TRBV3-1 (or the pseudogene TRBV3-2) to TRBJ1-2, with 8 bases that match TRBD1. In germline, CDR1 is LGHDT, CDR2 YNNKEL (reference sequence). This CDR3 has 15 amino acids. V lost 0 bases to trimming and J lost 8 bases; unmatched junction nucleotides: 8. CDR3 protein: CASSQEWQGAGGYTF. CDR3 DNA sequence: TGTGCCAGCAGCCAAGAGTGGCAGGGGGCTGGGGGCTACACCTTC.

The chain joins TRBV27 to TRBJ2-1, with 8 nucleotides matching TRBD1. The CDR3 spans 13 residues. The V segment lost 7 bases and the J segment 4 bases; nucleotides outside the gene matches: 3. CDR1 is MNHEY and CDR2 is SMNVEV in the germline V gene (reference sequence). The DNA of the CDR3 is TGTGCCAGCATGGGACAGGCTTACAATGAGCAGTTCTTC. Translation gives CASMGQAYNEQFF.

This clone has a single count. The chain combines TRBV2 with TRBJ1-2; TRBD1 matches 7 bases. Germline-derived CDR1 and CDR2 are SNHLY and FYNNEI. The V gene end was trimmed by 6 bases and the J gene end by 11 bases; junction bases not matched to a gene: 12. The CDR3 is 13 amino acids. CDR3 sequence reads: CASRTGQAYLYTF. The DNA of the CDR3 is TGTGCCAGCAGAACTGGACAGGCGTACTTATACACCTTC.

In this sample, this clone turned up a few times. The chain employs TRBV6-5 and TRBJ2-7, with 8 bases fitting TRBD1. The germline gives CDR1 MNHEY, CDR2 SVGAGI. The CDR3 contains 15 residues. V lost 4 bases, J lost 2 bases, and 7 bases stayed unmatched. The CDR3 here is CASSFAGTGTYEQYF. The CDR3 DNA reads as TGTGCCAGCAGTTTTGCCGGGACAGGAACCTACGAGCAGTACTTC.

This clone has just one count. The rearrangement uses TRBV6-4 and TRBJ1-6; D unclear. CDR1 and CDR2 from the germline V gene are MRHNA and SNTAGT. This CDR3 spans 15 amino acids. V lost 6 bases and J lost 7, with 16 bases in between. CDR3 protein: CASSHELTANSPLHF. The CDR3 DNA is TGTGCCAGCAGCCACGAACTGACGGCGAATTCACCCCTCCACTTT.